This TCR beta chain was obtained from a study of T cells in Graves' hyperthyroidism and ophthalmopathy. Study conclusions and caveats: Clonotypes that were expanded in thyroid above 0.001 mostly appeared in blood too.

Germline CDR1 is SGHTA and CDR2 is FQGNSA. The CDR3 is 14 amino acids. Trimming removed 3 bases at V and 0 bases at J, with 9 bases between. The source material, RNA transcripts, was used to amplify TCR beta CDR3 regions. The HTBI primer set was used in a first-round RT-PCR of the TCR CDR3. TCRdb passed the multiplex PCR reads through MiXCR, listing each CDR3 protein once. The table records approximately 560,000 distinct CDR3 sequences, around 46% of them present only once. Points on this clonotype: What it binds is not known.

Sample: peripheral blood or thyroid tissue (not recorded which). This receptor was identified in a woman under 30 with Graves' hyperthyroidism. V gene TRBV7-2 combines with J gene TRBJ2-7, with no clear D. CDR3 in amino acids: CASSFSRVSYEQYF. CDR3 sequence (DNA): TGTGCCAGCAGCTTTTCCCGGGTCTCCTACGAGCAGTACTTC.